The sample holds a few counts of the clone carrying this TCR beta chain. The data are from a study of cytomegalovirus exposure and HLA in healthy donors. A multiplex PCR was run with 60 Vbeta primers and 13 Jbeta primers. Produced via immunoSEQ multiplex PCR; TCRdb's table is partial and in-frame only. In the table there are roughly 150,000 clones, approximately 85% of which are singletons. The germline CDR1 and CDR2 sequences are MNHNS and SASEGT. V was clipped by 2 bases and J by 5 bases, with 16 bases between them. There are 16 residues in the CDR3. The source material was PBMCs. The genes are TRBV6-1 and TRBJ1-5, with a tentative D call TRBD1 (6 bases). The source of this sequence is a girl aged 2-10 years in good health and CMV-seropositive. CDR3 DNA: TGTGCCAGCAGTGAATCACAGGGACATCGGGATCAGCCCCAGCATTTT. This encodes CASSESQGHRDQPQHF.